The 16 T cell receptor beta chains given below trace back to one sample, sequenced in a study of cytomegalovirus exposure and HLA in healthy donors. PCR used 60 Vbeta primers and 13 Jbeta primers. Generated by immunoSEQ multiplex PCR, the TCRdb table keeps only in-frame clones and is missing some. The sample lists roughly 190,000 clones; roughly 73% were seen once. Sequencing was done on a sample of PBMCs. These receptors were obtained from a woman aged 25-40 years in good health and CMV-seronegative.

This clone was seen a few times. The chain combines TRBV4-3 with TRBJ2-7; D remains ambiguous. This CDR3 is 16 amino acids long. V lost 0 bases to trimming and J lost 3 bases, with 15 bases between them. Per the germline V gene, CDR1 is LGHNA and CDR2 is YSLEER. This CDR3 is CASSQDPSVVFYEQYF. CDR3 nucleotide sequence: TGCGCCAGCAGCCAAGATCCATCGGTAGTGTTCTACGAGCAGTACTTC.

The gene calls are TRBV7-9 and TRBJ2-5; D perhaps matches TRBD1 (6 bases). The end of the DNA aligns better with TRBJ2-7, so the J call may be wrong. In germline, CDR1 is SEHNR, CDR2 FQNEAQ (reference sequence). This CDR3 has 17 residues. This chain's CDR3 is CASSHSGRRQASYEQYF. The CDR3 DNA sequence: TGTGCCAGCAGCCACTCAGGCAGGAGACAGGCCTCCTACGAGCAGTACTTC.

The CDR3, as DNA: TGTGCCAACCGGGCGTTCGGGCAGAATGAGGGACTGTTTTTT. This gives the protein CANRAFGQNEGLFF. The V call is TRBV2, the J call TRBJ1-4, with unresolved D. V lost 10 bases and J lost 13, with 25 bases in between. The CDR3 spans 14 residues. From germline, CDR1 is SNHLY and CDR2 FYNNEI.

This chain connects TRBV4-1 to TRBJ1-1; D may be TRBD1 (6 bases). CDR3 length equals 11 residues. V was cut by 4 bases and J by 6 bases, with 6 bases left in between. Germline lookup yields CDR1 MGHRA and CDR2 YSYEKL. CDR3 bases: TGCGCCAGCAGCCCAGGGGCTGAAGCTTTCTTT. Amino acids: CASSPGAEAFF.

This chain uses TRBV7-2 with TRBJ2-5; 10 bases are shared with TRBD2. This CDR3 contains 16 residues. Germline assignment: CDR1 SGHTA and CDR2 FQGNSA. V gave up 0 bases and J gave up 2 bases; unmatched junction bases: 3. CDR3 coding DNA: TGTGCCAGCAGCTTAGCGGTGACTAGCGGGCAAGAGACCCAGTACTTC. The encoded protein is CASSLAVTSGQETQYF. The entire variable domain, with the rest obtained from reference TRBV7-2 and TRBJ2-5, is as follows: GAGVSQSPSNKVTEKGKDVELRCDPISGHTALYWYRQSLGQGLEFLIYFQGNSAPDKSGLPSDRFSAERTGGSVSTLTIQRTQQEDSAVYLCASSLAVTSGQETQYFGPGTRLLVL.

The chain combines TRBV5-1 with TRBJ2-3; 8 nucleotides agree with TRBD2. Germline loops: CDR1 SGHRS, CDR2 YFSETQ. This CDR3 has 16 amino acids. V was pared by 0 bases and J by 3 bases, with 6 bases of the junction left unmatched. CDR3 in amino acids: CASSLGTSRWTDTQYF. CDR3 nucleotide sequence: TGCGCCAGCAGCTTGGGGACTAGCCGGTGGACAGATACGCAGTATTTT.

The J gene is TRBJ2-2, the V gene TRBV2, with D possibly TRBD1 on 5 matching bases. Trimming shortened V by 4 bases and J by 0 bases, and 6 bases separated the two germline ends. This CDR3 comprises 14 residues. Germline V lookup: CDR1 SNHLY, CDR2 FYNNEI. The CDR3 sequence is CASSGTTNTGELFF. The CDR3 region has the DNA TGTGCCAGCAGTGGGACAACGAACACCGGGGAGCTGTTTTTT.

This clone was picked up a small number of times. CDR3 bases: TGCGCCAGCAGCTTGGACAGGGGCCCACCCGGGGAGCTGTTTTTT. It codes for CASSLDRGPPGELFF. The chain carries TRBV5-1 and TRBJ2-2; 7 bases match TRBD1. V trimming: 0 bases; J trimming: 6 bases; junction bases outside the gene matches: 5. The CDR3 length is 15 residues. Germline values: CDR1 SGHRS, CDR2 YFSETQ.

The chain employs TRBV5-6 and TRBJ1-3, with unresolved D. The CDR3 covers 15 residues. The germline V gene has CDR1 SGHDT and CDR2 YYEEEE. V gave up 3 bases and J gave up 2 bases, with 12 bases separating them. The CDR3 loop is CASSWGEGPGNTIYF. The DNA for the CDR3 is TGTGCCAGCAGCTGGGGAGAAGGGCCTGGAAACACCATATATTTT.

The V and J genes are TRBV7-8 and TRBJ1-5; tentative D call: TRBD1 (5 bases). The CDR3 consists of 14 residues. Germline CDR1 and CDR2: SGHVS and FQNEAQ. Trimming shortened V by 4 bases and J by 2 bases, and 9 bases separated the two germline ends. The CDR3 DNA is TGTGCCAGCAGCTCTCAGGGCGGCAATCAGCCCCAGCATTTT. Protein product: CASSSQGGNQPQHF.

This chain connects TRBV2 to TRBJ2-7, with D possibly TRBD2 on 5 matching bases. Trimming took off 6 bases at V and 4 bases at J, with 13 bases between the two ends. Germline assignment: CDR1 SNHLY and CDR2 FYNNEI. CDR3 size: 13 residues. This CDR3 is CASRRADWYEQYF. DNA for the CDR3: TGTGCCAGCAGGCGGGCAGATTGGTACGAGCAGTACTTC.

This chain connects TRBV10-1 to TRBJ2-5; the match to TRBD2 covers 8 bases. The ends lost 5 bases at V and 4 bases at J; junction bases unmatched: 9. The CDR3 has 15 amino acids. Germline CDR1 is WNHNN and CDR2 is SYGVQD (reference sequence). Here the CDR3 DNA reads TGCGCCAGCAGTCAACGGGGGGGAGGGCCAGAGACCCAGTACTTC. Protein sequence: CASSQRGGGPETQYF.

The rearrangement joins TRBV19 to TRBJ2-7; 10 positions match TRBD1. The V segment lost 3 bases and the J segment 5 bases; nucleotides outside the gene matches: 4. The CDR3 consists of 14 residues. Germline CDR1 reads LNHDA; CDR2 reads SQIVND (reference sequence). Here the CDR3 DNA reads TGTGCCAGTAGTATGGGGACAGGGGCTAACGAGCAGTACTTC. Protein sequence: CASSMGTGANEQYF.

CDR3 nucleotides: TGCACCAGCAGCCAGCCGGGACAGGGCCTGAATACTGAAGCTTTCTTT. Its protein product is CTSSQPGQGLNTEAFF. The rearrangement links TRBV1 to TRBJ1-1; the table's D call, TRBD1, was not checked against the DNA. TRBV1 has pseudogene status. The CDR3 covers 16 residues.

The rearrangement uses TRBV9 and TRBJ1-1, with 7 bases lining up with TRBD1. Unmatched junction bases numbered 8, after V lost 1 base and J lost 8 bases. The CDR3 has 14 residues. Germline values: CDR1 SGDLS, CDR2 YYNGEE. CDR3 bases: TGTGCCAGCAGCGTATCTGACTCGGACAGGGAAGCTTTCTTT. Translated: CASSVSDSDREAFF.

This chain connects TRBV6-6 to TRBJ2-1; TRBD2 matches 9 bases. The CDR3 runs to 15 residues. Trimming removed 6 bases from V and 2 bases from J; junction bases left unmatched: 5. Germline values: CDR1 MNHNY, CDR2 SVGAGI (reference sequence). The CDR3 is CASSILAGPYNEQFF. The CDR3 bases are TGTGCCAGCAGCATACTAGCGGGCCCCTACAATGAGCAGTTCTTC.